Below are 18 T cell receptor beta chains sequenced from a single sample in a study of cytomegalovirus exposure and HLA in healthy donors. Both 60 Vbeta primers and 13 Jbeta primers went into the PCR. Assay: immunoSEQ multiplex PCR; the TCRdb copy retains only in-frame clones and omits some. The table has approximately 150,000 clones, 60% to 80% seen once. Material for sequencing was PBMCs. The receptors derive from a male donor in good health and CMV-seronegative.

The chain combines TRBV6-5 with TRBJ1-2; no definite D call. V was pared by 6 bases and J by 4 bases, with 9 bases between. The CDR3 spans 12 residues. Germline CDR1 reads MNHEY; CDR2 reads SVGAGI. CDR3 bases: TGTGCCAGCAGATCGACAAGCTATGGCTACACCTTC. This codes for CASRSTSYGYTF.

The J gene is TRBJ2-7, the V gene TRBV6-5; tentatively, D is TRBD1 (6 bases). Germline CDR1 reads MNHEY; CDR2 reads SVGAGI. V lost 6 bases, J lost 6 bases, and 12 bases lay in between. CDR3 size: 12 residues. The CDR3 sequence is CASSQGFGEQYF. CDR3 DNA sequence: TGTGCCAGCAGCCAGGGGTTCGGCGAGCAGTACTTC.

This sequence joins TRBV5-4 and TRBJ1-4, with D possibly matching TRBD1 (6 bases). V dropped 4 bases and J dropped 3 bases, with 10 bases sitting between them. Germline V gives CDR1 SGHNT, CDR2 YYREEE (reference sequence). The CDR3 spans 14 residues. CDR3 amino acids: CASSLGQSNEKLFF. CDR3 coding DNA: TGTGCCAGCAGCCTCGGACAGTCTAATGAAAAACTGTTTTTT.

This chain connects TRBV5-1 to TRBJ1-4; 7 positions match TRBD1. CDR1 and CDR2 from the germline V gene are SGHRS and YFSETQ. Losses at the gene ends were 4 bases for V and 5 bases for J; bases not matched to a gene: 8. There are 15 residues in the CDR3. Here the CDR3 DNA reads TGCGCCAGCAGCGTGGGGGTACAGGGGAATGAAAAACTGTTTTTT. Its protein product is CASSVGVQGNEKLFF.

The chain employs TRBV6-6 and TRBJ1-1; no definite D call. CDR3 length: 15 amino acids. Deletions cut 3 bases from V and 4 bases from J, with 15 bases between. The germline V gene encodes CDR1 MNHNY and CDR2 SVGAGI (reference sequence). The CDR3 coding sequence is TGTGCCAGCAGTTATCAACGTGAGGGATTCACTGAAGCTTTCTTT. It yields the protein CASSYQREGFTEAFF.

V and J are TRBV27 and TRBJ2-7; 8 bases line up with TRBD1. J lost 3 bases, V lost 5 bases, and 12 bases had no gene match. This CDR3 spans 16 amino acids. Germline CDR1 is MNHEY and CDR2 is SMNVEV (reference sequence). Written as DNA, the CDR3 is TGTGCCAGCAGTCCAAACGACAGGGGCAAAATCTACGAGCAGTACTTC. It yields the protein CASSPNDRGKIYEQYF.

V usage is TRBV27 and J usage is TRBJ1-5; 7 nucleotides align to TRBD1. This CDR3 has 15 residues. Germline V gene data show CDR1 as MNHEY and CDR2 as SMNVEV (reference sequence). V shed 6 bases, J shed 2 bases, and the junction held 7 bases outside the gene matches. The CDR3 sequence is CASREQGWGNQPQHF. CDR3 coding DNA: TGTGCCAGCAGGGAACAGGGGTGGGGCAATCAGCCCCAGCATTTT.

The chain has TRBV7-8 and TRBJ1-5; D unresolved. Germline V gene data show CDR1 as SGHVS and CDR2 as FQNEAQ. The CDR3 consists of 17 residues. Between the trimmed V and J ends, which lost 6 bases and 2 bases, there was a span of 20 bases. DNA of the CDR3: TGTGCCAGCAGTATTAGAGCGAGCGGTGCGGGCAATCAGCCCCAGCATTTT. Protein product: CASSIRASGAGNQPQHF.

The CDR3 region is CAWSVLAGGQHGYTF. CDR3 coding DNA: TGTGCCTGGAGTGTACTGGCAGGGGGGCAGCATGGCTACACCTTC. This sequence joins TRBV30 and TRBJ1-2; 7 bases fit TRBD1. CDR1 and CDR2 (germline): GTSNPN, SVGIG (reference sequence). Trimming removed 0 bases from V and 6 bases from J; junction bases left unmatched: 10. The CDR3 covers 15 residues.

The chain recombines TRBV29-1 with TRBJ2-7; the match to TRBD2 covers 10 bases. Germline V gives CDR1 SQVTM, CDR2 ANQGSEA. The CDR3 is made up of 13 amino acids. J gave up 3 bases and V 4 bases, and 3 bases lay outside the gene matches. The CDR3 spells CSVGAGGFYEQYF. CDR3 DNA: TGCAGCGTTGGAGCGGGAGGGTTCTACGAGCAGTACTTC.

V and J are TRBV7-9 and TRBJ2-5; the match to TRBD1 covers 7 bases. The J call is doubtful: the DNA matches TRBJ2-7 better. Germline CDR1 and CDR2: SEHNR and FQNEAQ (reference sequence). The CDR3 sequence is 12 residues long. CDR3 DNA sequence: TGTGCCAGCAGCCGGACAGGACCCGAGCAGTACTTC. This gives the protein CASSRTGPEQYF.

In this sample, this clone turned up once. The chain recombines TRBV5-6 with TRBJ2-1; D perhaps matches TRBD1 (6 bases). The CDR3 runs 17 residues. Germline V lookup: CDR1 SGHDT, CDR2 YYEEEE. V lost 4 bases and J 0 bases, leaving 17 bases between the germline ends. The CDR3 nucleotides read TGTGCCAGCAGCGCCAACAGGGATTTGAGCTCCTACAATGAGCAGTTCTTC. This translates into CASSANRDLSSYNEQFF.

This chain connects TRBV6-6 to TRBJ2-3; no clear D gene. The CDR3 is 15 residues long. The V end lost 4 bases, the J end lost 6 bases, and 17 bases lay between the germline ends. Germline CDR1 is MNHNY and CDR2 is SVGAGI (reference sequence). The CDR3 loop is CASSSRLDRPDTQYF. The CDR3 nucleotides are TGTGCCAGCAGTTCAAGACTTGACCGGCCCGATACGCAGTATTTT.

The CDR3 loop is CAIRGTAMNTEAFF. CDR3 coding DNA: TGTGCCATCAGGGGGACAGCCATGAACACTGAAGCTTTCTTT. This chain links TRBV10-3 with TRBJ1-1, with 7 bases fitting TRBD1. The CDR3 sequence is 14 residues long. Germline V lookup: CDR1 ENHRY, CDR2 SYGVKD. The V segment lost 6 bases and the J segment 0 bases; nucleotides outside the gene matches: 4.

The CDR3: CASSIYSHIQYF. CDR3 DNA sequence: TGTGCCAGTAGTATTTATAGTCACATTCAGTACTTC. The rearrangement uses TRBV19 and TRBJ2-4; D unresolved. CDR1 LNHDA and CDR2 SQIVND come from the germline V gene (reference sequence). V lost 3 bases and J lost 8, with 8 bases in between. There are 12 residues in the CDR3.

This sequence joins TRBV5-1 and TRBJ2-7; 8 nucleotides line up with TRBD2. Looked up from germline, CDR1 is SGHRS and CDR2 is YFSETQ. The CDR3 totals 14 residues. After removal of 1 base from V and 7 bases from J, the junction contained 7 bases not matched to a gene. The CDR3 loop reads CASSLQGLGGEQYF. CDR3 DNA sequence: TGCGCCAGCAGCTTGCAGGGACTAGGGGGAGAGCAGTACTTC.

The chain is built from TRBV18 and TRBJ1-2; TRBD1 matches 10 bases. This CDR3 is built from 14 residues. The V and J ends lost 1 base and 6 bases, in that order; junction bases with no gene match: 2. CDR1 is KGHSH, CDR2 LQKENI, per germline. This chain's CDR3 is CASSPLDRGDGYTF. CDR3 DNA: TGTGCCAGCTCACCACTGGACAGGGGGGATGGCTACACCTTC.

V gene TRBV5-4 combines with J gene TRBJ1-4; 9 positions agree with TRBD1. Unmatched junction bases numbered 4, after V lost 3 bases and J lost 7 bases. Germline values: CDR1 SGHNT, CDR2 YYREEE (reference sequence). The CDR3 runs to 14 residues. The CDR3 DNA reads TGTGCCAGCAGCTCTGGGACAGGGTTTGAAAAACTGTTTTTT. It translates to CASSSGTGFEKLFF.